Listed below are T cell receptor beta chains from one sample, sequenced in a study of cytomegalovirus exposure and HLA in healthy donors. TCRdb's copy holds only in-frame clones and misses some; the assay was immunoSEQ multiplex PCR. This table has 190,000 or so clones, roughly 84% appearing once. The sequencing input was PBMCs. The receptors come from a woman aged 18-29 years in good health and CMV-seropositive. The CDR3 runs from the conserved cysteine through the conserved F or W. The D gene is left open where the match is weak. Clone size is stated in some rows and not others, as once, few, many or a class when expanded.

V: TRBV23-1
J: TRBJ1-3
size: -
D: TRBD1
CDR3: CASSLHRGAGNTIYF
DNA: TGCGCCAGCAGCCTCCACAGGGGCGCTGGAAACACCATATATTTT

V: TRBV4-1
J: TRBJ2-1
size: -
D: TRBD2
CDR3: CASSFLGLVNNEQFF
DNA: TGCGCCAGCAGCTTTTTGGGACTAGTGAACAATGAGCAGTTCTTC

V: TRBV14
J: TRBJ1-2
size: -
D: -
CDR3: CASRRLGEAGYTF
DNA: TGTGCCAGCAGACGATTAGGGGAGGCTGGCTACACCTTC

V: TRBV9
J: TRBJ1-1
size: -
D: -
CDR3: CASSVGGQGEAFF
DNA: TGTGCCAGCAGCGTAGGGGGGCAGGGTGAAGCTTTCTTT

V: TRBV9
J: TRBJ1-3
size: once
D: -
CDR3: CASSVGPLSTGNTIYF
DNA: TGTGCCAGCAGCGTAGGTCCCCTATCGACTGGAAACACCATATATTTT

V: TRBV7-9
J: TRBJ2-7
size: -
D: -
CDR3: CASRLTGTAYEQYF
DNA: TGTGCCAGCAGATTGACAGGAACCGCCTACGAGCAGTACTTC

V: TRBV6-1
J: TRBJ2-7
size: -
D: TRBD1
CDR3: CASTPGTGGYEQYF
DNA: TGTGCCAGCACCCCAGGGACAGGGGGCTACGAGCAGTACTTC

V: TRBV4-3
J: TRBJ2-2
size: -
D: -
CDR3: CASSQPPAPGLGTGELFF
DNA: TGCGCCAGCAGCCAACCGCCTGCCCCGGGTCTTGGGACCGGGGAGCTGTTTTTT

V: TRBV5-6
J: TRBJ1-2
size: -
D: TRBD1
CDR3: CASSPGDRGVNYGYTF
DNA: TGTGCCAGCAGCCCGGGGGACAGGGGGGTTAACTATGGCTACACCTTC

V: TRBV5-1
J: TRBJ1-3
size: -
D: -
CDR3: CASSWAPTSSGNTIYF
DNA: TGCGCCAGCAGCTGGGCCCCTACGTCCTCTGGAAACACCATATATTTT

V: TRBV15
J: TRBJ2-3
size: -
D: -
CDR3: CATSRDAGDTQYF
DNA: TGTGCCACCAGCAGAGACGCGGGGGATACGCAGTATTTT

V: TRBV25-1
J: TRBJ2-1
size: -
D: TRBD1
CDR3: CASSSRGLSYNEQFF
DNA: TGTGCCAGCAGCTCGAGGGGGCTGTCCTACAATGAGCAGTTCTTC

V: TRBV29-1
J: TRBJ2-7
size: once
D: -
CDR3: CSVGRGIPSYEQYF
DNA: TGCAGCGTTGGGAGGGGTATACCCTCCTACGAGCAGTACTTC

V: TRBV5-6
J: TRBJ2-2
size: -
D: TRBD1
CDR3: CASSLFWDRHTGELFF
DNA: TGTGCCAGCAGCTTATTTTGGGACAGGCACACCGGGGAGCTGTTTTTT

V: TRBV5-8
J: TRBJ2-3
size: -
D: -
CDR3: CASSSTWRDTQYF
DNA: TGTGCCAGCAGCTCAACGTGGCGGGATACGCAGTATTTT